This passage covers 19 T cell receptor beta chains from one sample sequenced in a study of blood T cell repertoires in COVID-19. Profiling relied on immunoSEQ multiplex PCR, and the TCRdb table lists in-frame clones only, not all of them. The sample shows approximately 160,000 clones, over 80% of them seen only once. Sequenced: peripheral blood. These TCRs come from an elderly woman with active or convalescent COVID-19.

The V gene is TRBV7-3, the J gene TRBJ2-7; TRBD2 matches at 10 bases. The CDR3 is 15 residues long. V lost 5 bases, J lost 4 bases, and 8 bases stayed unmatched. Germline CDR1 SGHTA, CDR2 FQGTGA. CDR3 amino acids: CASSPQRGGLYEQYF. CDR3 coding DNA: TGTGCCAGCAGCCCCCAGCGGGGGGGCCTGTACGAGCAGTACTTC.

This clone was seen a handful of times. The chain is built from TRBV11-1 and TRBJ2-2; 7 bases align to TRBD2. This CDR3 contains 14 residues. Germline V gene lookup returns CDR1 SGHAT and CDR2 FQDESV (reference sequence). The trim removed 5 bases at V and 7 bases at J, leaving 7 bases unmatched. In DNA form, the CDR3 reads TGTGCCAGCAGCCACAGAGGGAGGGGCGGGGAGCTGTTTTTT. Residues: CASSHRGRGGELFF. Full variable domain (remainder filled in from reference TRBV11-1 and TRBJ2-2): EAEVAQSPRYKITEKSQAVAFWCDPISGHATLYWYRQILGQGPELLVQFQDESVVDDSQLPKDRFSAERLKGVDSTLKIQPAELGDSAMYLCASSHRGRGGELFFGEGSRLTVL.

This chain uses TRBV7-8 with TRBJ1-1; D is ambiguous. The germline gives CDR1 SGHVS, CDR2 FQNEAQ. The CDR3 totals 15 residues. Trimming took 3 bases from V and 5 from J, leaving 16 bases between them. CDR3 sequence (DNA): TGTGCCAGCAGCTTGACTGACTCGGGGAGGACTGAAGCTTTCTTT. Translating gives CASSLTDSGRTEAFF.

DNA of the CDR3: TGTGCCAGTAGAAAAGGCGGTAACTATGGCTACACCTTC. It codes for CASRKGGNYGYTF. The rearrangement uses TRBV19 and TRBJ1-2; D gene uncertain. The CDR3 spans 13 residues. Germline loops: CDR1 LNHDA, CDR2 SQIVND (reference sequence). Deletions cut 6 bases from V and 1 base from J, with 9 bases between.

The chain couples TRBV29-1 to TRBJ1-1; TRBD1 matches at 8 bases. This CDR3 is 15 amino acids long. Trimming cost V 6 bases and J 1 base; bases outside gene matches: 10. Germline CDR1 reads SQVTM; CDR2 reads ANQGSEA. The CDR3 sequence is CSVQPRTGKNTEAFF. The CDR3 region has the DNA TGCAGCGTGCAGCCCCGGACAGGGAAGAACACTGAAGCTTTCTTT.

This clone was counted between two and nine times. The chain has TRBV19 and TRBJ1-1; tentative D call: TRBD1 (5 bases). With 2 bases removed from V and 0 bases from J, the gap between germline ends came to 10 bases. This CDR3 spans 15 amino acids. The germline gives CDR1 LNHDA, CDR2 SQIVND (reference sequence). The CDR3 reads CASSIQGLVNTEAFF. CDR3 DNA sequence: TGTGCCAGTAGTATACAGGGTCTAGTGAACACTGAAGCTTTCTTT.

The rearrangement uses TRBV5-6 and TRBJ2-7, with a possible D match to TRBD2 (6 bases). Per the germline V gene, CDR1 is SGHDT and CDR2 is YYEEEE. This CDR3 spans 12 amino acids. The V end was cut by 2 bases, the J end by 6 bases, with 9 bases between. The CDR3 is CASSLSGVEQYF. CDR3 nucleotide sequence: TGTGCCAGCAGCTTATCGGGGGTCGAGCAGTACTTC.

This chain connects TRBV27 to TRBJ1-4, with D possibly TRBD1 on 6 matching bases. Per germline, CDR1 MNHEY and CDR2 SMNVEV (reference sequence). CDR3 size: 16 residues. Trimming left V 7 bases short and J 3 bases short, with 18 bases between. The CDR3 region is CASKRGDQGSNEKLFF. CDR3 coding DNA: TGTGCCAGCAAGAGAGGGGACCAGGGGTCTAATGAAAAACTGTTTTTT.

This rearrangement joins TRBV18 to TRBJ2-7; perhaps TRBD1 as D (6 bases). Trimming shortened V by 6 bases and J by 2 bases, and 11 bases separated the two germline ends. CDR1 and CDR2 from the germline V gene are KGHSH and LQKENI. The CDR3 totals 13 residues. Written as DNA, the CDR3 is TGTGCCAGCTCCAGGACAGAGCCCTACGAGCAGTACTTC. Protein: CASSRTEPYEQYF.

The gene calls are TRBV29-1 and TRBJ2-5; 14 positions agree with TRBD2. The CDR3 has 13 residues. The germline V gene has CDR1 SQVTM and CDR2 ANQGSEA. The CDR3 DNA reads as TGCGGGACTAGCGGGGGCCCTCAAGAGACCCAGTACTTC. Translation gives CGTSGGPQETQYF.

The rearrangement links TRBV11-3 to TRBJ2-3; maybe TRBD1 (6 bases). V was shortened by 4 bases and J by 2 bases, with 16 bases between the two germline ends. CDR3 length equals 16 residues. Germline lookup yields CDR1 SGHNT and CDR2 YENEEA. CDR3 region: CASSSAGTQSTDTQYF. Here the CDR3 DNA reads TGTGCCAGCAGCTCCGCCGGGACACAGTCCACAGATACGCAGTATTTT.

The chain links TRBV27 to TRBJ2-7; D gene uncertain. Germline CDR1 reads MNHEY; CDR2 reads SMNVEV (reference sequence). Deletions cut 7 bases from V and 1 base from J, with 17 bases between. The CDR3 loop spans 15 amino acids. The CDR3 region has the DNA TGTGCCAGCACCCCCTCCGACTCTGTTTCCTACGAGCAGTACTTC. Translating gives CASTPSDSVSYEQYF.

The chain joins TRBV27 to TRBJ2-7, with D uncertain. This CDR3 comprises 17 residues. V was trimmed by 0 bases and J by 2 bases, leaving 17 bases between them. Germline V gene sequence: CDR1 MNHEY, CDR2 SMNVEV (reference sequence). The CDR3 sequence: CASSLSIRYPITYEQYF. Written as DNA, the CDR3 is TGTGCCAGCAGTTTATCTATCCGATATCCTATAACCTACGAGCAGTACTTC.

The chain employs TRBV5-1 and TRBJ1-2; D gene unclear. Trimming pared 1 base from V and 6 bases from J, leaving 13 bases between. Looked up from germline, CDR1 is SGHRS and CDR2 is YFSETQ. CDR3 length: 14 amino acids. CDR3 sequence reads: CASSLMVAEDGYTF. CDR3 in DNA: TGCGCCAGCAGCTTGATGGTGGCGGAGGATGGCTACACCTTC.

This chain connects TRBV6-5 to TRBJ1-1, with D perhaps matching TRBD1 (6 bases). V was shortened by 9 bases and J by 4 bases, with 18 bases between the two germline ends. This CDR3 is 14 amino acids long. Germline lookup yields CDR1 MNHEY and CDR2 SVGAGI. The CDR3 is CARLPLIRGTEAFF. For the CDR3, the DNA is TGTGCCAGATTACCCTTGATCAGGGGCACTGAAGCTTTCTTT.

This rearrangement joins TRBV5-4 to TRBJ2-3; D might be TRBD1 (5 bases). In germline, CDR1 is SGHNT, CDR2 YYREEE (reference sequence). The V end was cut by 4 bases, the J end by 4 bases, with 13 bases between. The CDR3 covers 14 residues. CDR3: CASSPSGNSDTQYF. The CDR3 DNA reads TGTGCCAGCAGCCCCTCAGGGAATTCAGATACGCAGTATTTT.

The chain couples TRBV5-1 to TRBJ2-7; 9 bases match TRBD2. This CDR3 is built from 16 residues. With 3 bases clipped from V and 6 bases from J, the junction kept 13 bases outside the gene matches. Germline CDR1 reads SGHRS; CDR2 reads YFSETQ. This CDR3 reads CASSSGMIVAGAEQYF. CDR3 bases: TGCGCCAGCAGCTCCGGGATGATAGTAGCGGGGGCCGAGCAGTACTTC.

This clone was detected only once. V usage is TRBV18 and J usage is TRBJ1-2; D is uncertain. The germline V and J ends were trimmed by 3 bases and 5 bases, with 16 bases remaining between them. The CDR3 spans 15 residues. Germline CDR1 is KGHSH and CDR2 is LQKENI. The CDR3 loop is CASSPRTLREYGYTF. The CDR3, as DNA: TGTGCCAGCTCACCCCGGACCTTAAGGGAGTATGGCTACACCTTC.

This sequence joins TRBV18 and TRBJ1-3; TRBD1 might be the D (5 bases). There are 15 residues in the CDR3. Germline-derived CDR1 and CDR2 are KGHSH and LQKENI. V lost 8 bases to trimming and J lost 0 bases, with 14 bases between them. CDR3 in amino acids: CASAGGGSSGNTIYF. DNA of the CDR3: TGTGCCAGCGCCGGGGGGGGAAGCTCTGGAAACACCATATATTTT.